Included here is one T cell receptor beta chain sequence, with context. What it binds is not known. Via MiXCR, TCRdb re-called the RT-PCR reads, giving one row per CDR3 protein. Of a few hundred thousand distinct CDR3 sequences in the sample, 9% to 15% were seen once. This sample stems from a study of response to subunit inactivated influenza vaccine. Study findings and constraints: Few additional T cells are recruited per seasonal influenza vaccination, authors suggested.

The CDR3 spans 17 residues. Germline CDR1 and CDR2: SGHRS and YFSETQ. V shed 4 bases, J shed 3 bases, and the junction held 5 bases outside the gene matches. The rearrangement links TRBV5-1 to TRBJ2-1; 15 bases align to TRBD2. Sequenced here: non-naive T cells sorted from PBMCs, sampled roughly 15 days before vaccination. This TCR was sampled from a man in his fifties or sixties who received an inactivated influenza vaccine. The CDR3 here is CASSGGTSGRNYNEQFF. For the CDR3, the DNA is TGCGCCAGCAGCGGGGGGACTAGCGGGAGGAACTACAATGAGCAGTTCTTC. Variable domain in full (rest from reference TRBV5-1 and TRBJ2-1): KAGVTQTPRYLIKTRGQQVTLSCSPISGHRSVSWYQQTPGQGLQFLFEYFSETQRNKGNFPGRFSGRQFSNSRSEMNVSTLELGDSALYLCASSGGTSGRNYNEQFFGPGTRLTVL.